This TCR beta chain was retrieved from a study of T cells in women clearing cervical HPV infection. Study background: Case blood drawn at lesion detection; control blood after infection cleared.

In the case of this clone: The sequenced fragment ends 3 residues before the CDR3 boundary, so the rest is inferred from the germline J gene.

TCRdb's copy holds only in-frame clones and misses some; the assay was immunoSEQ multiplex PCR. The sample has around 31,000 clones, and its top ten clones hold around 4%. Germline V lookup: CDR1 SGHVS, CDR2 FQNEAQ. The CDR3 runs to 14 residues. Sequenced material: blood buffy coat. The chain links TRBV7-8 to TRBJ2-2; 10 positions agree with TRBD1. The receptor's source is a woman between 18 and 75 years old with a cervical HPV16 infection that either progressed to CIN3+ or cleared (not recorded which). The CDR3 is CASSQGQGIEKLFF. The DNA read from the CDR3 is TGTGCCAGCAGCCAGGGACAGGGGATAGAAAAG.